The subject of this entry is one TCR beta chain. This sample was included in a study of PD-1 blockade in classical Hodgkin lymphoma. Using immunoSEQ multiplex PCR, the repertoire was profiled, and TCRdb retains in-frame clones only, with some absent. Among roughly 24,000 clones listed, 70% to 85% were seen once. The time point denotes: cycle 4 day 1 (C4D1), after less than 7 weeks of nivolumab. Relapse was seen in all patients after autologous stem cell transplantation, and brentuximab vedotin exposure was variable. CDR1 and CDR2 (germline): SGDLS, YYNGEE. This CDR3 has 15 residues. Trimming cost V 2 bases and J 7 bases, with 18 bases left between them.

The specimen was peripheral blood mononuclear cells (PBMCs), collected before the fourth cycle of nivolumab. This receptor was obtained from a human donor with classical Hodgkin lymphoma. The chain employs TRBV9 and TRBJ1-2, with a weak D call TRBD1 (5 bases). The CDR3 DNA is TGTGCCAGCAGCGTCTGGGGCAAGGGGCTCGCTGGCTACACCTTC. This codes for CASSVWGKGLAGYTF.